This T cell receptor (beta chain) appears in the sequencing data of a study of CD8+ T cells in alopecia areata. It was cDNA, reverse transcribed from extracted RNA, that served as the sequencing template. Sequencing used immunoSEQ multiplex PCR; TCRdb keeps in-frame clones, though not all of them. Of roughly 73,000 clones listed, roughly 30% are singletons. Sample treatment: oral pan-JAK inhibitor, 5-10 mg twice daily. This TCR was sampled from a human donor with alopecia areata. The sample was CD8+ T cells sorted from blood, taken at week 4, from a patient treated with tofacitinib.

This CDR3 is CSVEDSDVSYTF. In DNA, the CDR3 is TGCAGCGTTGAGGACAGCGATGTGAGCTACACCTTC. V usage is TRBV29-1 and J usage is TRBJ1-2, with a possible D match to TRBD1 (6 bases). This CDR3 region has 12 residues. CDR1 SQVTM and CDR2 ANQGSEA come from the germline V gene. V was clipped by 3 bases and J by 9 bases, with 14 bases between them.